The present T cell receptor (beta chain) was sequenced within a study of T cells expressing NK-cell markers. Of note for this clonotype: Its antigen is not identified.

TCRdb reprocessed the 5' RACE reads and reports one entry per CDR3 protein, with no DNA. The sample data list 500,000 to 600,000 distinct CDR3 sequences. Regarding the study as a whole: In a handful of donors, dominant CD3+CD56+NKG2C+ clones formed roughly 1.0-7.0% of CD8+ cells.

The length of the CDR3 is 13 residues. CDR1 is MGHDK and CDR2 is SYGVNS in the germline V gene. Sequencing input: blood T cells: a sorted CD56 or NKG2C T cell subset, CD4+ or CD8+ T cells, or bulk PBMC T cells (not recorded which). This receptor was identified in a man aged 18 to 30 in good health. This chain connects TRBV25-1 to TRBJ2-1. The CDR3 here is CASSEFTYNEQLF.